This record concerns one TCR beta chain sequence. Its antigen remains unidentified. These data come from a study of early stage breast cancer tumors. Clones were read by immunoSEQ multiplex PCR, and TCRdb kept only the in-frame ones, dropping some. The table records almost 55,000 clones, about 90% of them present only once. Findings and caveats of the study: Blood repertoires resembled normal breast more than tumor.

The receptor comes from a person aged 70 to 85 with breast cancer. The sequenced sample was blood.

CDR3 region: CASSPGQGPSYEQYF. Here the CDR3 DNA reads TGTGCCAGCTCACCCGGACAGGGCCCCTCCTACGAGCAGTACTTC. V is TRBV18 and J is TRBJ2-7; the match to TRBD1 covers 8 bases. V gave up 3 bases and J gave up 0 bases; unmatched junction bases: 4. This CDR3 is 15 amino acids long. The V gene's germline CDR1 is KGHSH and CDR2 LQKENI.